The next 8 T cell receptor beta chains were all read from a single sample in a study of blood T cell repertoires in COVID-19. The protocol was immunoSEQ multiplex PCR, while the TCRdb copy is restricted to in-frame clones and leaves out a portion. The sample gives roughly 150,000 clones, roughly four fifths of which show up once; about 7.3% is in the top ten. Input material: PBMCs or T cells enriched from blood (not recorded which). All receptors come from a middle-aged man who had recovered from COVID-19.

This chain uses TRBV18 with TRBJ1-1, with D possibly being TRBD1 (6 bases). The CDR3 contains 13 residues. Germline loops: CDR1 KGHSH, CDR2 LQKENI. V shed 3 bases and J shed 4 bases, with 9 bases lying between them. The CDR3 loop reads CASSPSRGTEAFF. Written as DNA, the CDR3 is TGTGCCAGCTCACCTTCCAGGGGCACTGAAGCTTTCTTT.

The chain has TRBV30 and TRBJ2-6; 8 nucleotides agree with TRBD1. Trimming at V came to 3 bases and at J to 0 bases, leaving 4 bases not matched to a gene. Germline CDR1 and CDR2: GTSNPN and SVGIG (reference sequence). The CDR3 totals 16 residues. CDR3 sequence: CAWSWTGRSGANVLTF. The CDR3 DNA follows: TGTGCCTGGAGCTGGACAGGGCGCTCTGGGGCCAACGTCCTGACTTTC.

The genes are TRBV7-3 and TRBJ1-6, with D possibly being TRBD1 (6 bases). V was shortened by 5 bases and J by 8 bases, with 16 bases between the two germline ends. Germline V lookup: CDR1 SGHTA, CDR2 FQGTGA. This CDR3 contains 15 residues. The CDR3 region is CASSLGQPGDSPLHF. CDR3 bases: TGTGCCAGCAGCCTTGGACAGCCCGGGGATTCACCCCTCCACTTT.

This clone was seen many times. CDR3 protein: CASSLGPPGTGGRSYGYTF. The CDR3, as DNA: TGCGCCAGCAGCTTGGGCCCCCCCGGGACAGGGGGCCGTAGCTATGGCTACACCTTC. The chain is built from TRBV5-1 and TRBJ1-2; 12 bases line up with TRBD1. The V gene's germline CDR1 is SGHRS and CDR2 YFSETQ. With 0 bases clipped from V and 4 bases from J, the junction kept 13 bases outside the gene matches. The CDR3 has 19 residues.

The J gene is TRBJ2-5, the V gene TRBV5-5; TRBD1 matches at 10 bases. The CDR3 contains 14 residues. Germline CDR1 and CDR2: SGHKS and YYEKEE (reference sequence). V dropped 4 bases and J dropped 5; count of bases not matched to a gene: 5. CDR3 sequence: CASSEPGQGETQYF. The CDR3 region has the DNA TGTGCCAGCAGCGAACCGGGACAGGGGGAGACCCAGTACTTC.

This chain connects TRBV10-3 to TRBJ1-6; 7 nucleotides match TRBD1. V lost 2 bases to trimming and J lost 8 bases; unmatched junction nucleotides: 6. Germline CDR1 is ENHRY and CDR2 is SYGVKD. This CDR3 comprises 15 residues. The CDR3 loop reads CAISEAGTADSPLHF. The CDR3 nucleotides are TGTGCCATCAGTGAGGCCGGGACAGCAGATTCACCCCTCCACTTT.

The rearrangement links TRBV19 to TRBJ1-5; 8 nucleotides align to TRBD1. Unmatched junction bases numbered 11, after V lost 7 bases and J lost 3 bases. CDR1 LNHDA and CDR2 SQIVND come from the germline V gene (reference sequence). This CDR3 contains 16 residues. This chain's CDR3 is CASNRGDRGFNQPQHF. Here the CDR3 DNA reads TGTGCCAGTAACCGGGGAGACAGGGGTTTCAATCAGCCCCAGCATTTT. Drawing the rest from reference TRBV19 and TRBJ1-5, the complete variable domain is DGGITQSPKYLFRKEGQNVTLSCEQNLNHDAMYWYRQDPGQGLRLIYYSQIVNDFQKGDIAEGYSVSREKKESFPLTVTSAQKNPTAFYLCASNRGDRGFNQPQHFGDGTRLSIL.

The V and J genes are TRBV5-1 and TRBJ2-7; a possible D gene is TRBD2 (5 bases). The CDR3 consists of 14 residues. Per the germline V gene, CDR1 is SGHRS and CDR2 is YFSETQ. The V and J ends lost 4 bases and 1 base respectively, with 12 bases between them. Written as DNA, the CDR3 is TGCGCCAGCAGCCCCCAATGGAGGTCCTACGAGCAGTACTTC. Protein: CASSPQWRSYEQYF. Full variable domain (rest looked up from reference TRBV5-1 and TRBJ2-7): KAGVTQTPRYLIKTRGQQVTLSCSPISGHRSVSWYQQTPGQGLQFLFEYFSETQRNKGNFPGRFSGRQFSNSRSEMNVSTLELGDSALYLCASSPQWRSYEQYFGPGTRLTVT.